This T cell receptor (beta chain) emerged from a study of cytomegalovirus exposure and HLA in healthy donors. About this clone itself: Its specificity is unknown.

When sampled, the donors appeared nominally healthy, though they likely had unrecorded immune exposures. Overall study findings and caveats: In an earlier analysis, about 87% or about 30%: the productive usage of most TCR beta V segments. Several of the most significant clusters appeared, in a later analysis, to be linked to common viral pathogens.

Germline V gene lookup returns CDR1 SGHVT and CDR2 SQSDAQ. This CDR3 contains 11 residues. The PCR made use of 60 Vbeta and 13 Jbeta primers. The method was immunoSEQ multiplex PCR; TCRdb's version includes in-frame clones alone and lacks a portion of them. This sample has around 130,000 clones, with roughly 82% found just once. Sequencing input: PBMCs. This chain connects TRBV7-4 to TRBJ2-5, with TRBD2 matching 9 bases. This TCR came from a woman in her 40s in good health and CMV-seropositive. In DNA, the CDR3 is TGTGGGCGGGAGGGCAGGGAGACCCAGTACTTC. Amino acid sequence: CGREGRETQYF.